This T cell receptor beta chain was sequenced in a study of T cell responses to AZD1222 COVID-19 vaccine. Study-wide points: The study found Spike-specific TCR breadth and depth rose after two AZD1222 doses. Nearly half of unique spike-specific TCRs reportedly avoided B.1.351 and B.1.1.7 mutated regions.

For this clone: No antigen is known for it.

Data came from immunoSEQ multiplex PCR; TCRdb stores just in-frame clones and leaves some out. There are some 150,000 clones in the sample; 80% to 85% occur only once, and 4.1% lies in the top ten. CDR3 length: 13 residues. V was clipped by 4 bases and J by 4 bases; unmatched bases: 3. The germline V gene has CDR1 SNHLY and CDR2 FYNNEI. This chain connects TRBV2 to TRBJ2-5; 7 nucleotides agree with TRBD1. Material: peripheral blood, obtained on day 0 of MenACWY control vaccination. The TCR sequence derives from an adult in good health. CDR3 sequence reads: CASSVRQGETQYF. The CDR3 region has the DNA TGTGCCAGCAGTGTAAGACAGGGAGAGACCCAGTACTTC. The full variable domain, rest sourced from reference TRBV2 and TRBJ2-5, is EPEVTQTPSHQVTQMGQEVILRCVPISNHLYFYWYRQILGQKVEFLVSFYNNEISEKSEIFDDQFSVERPDGSNFTLKIRSTKLEDSAMYFCASSVRQGETQYFGPGTRLLVL.